This T cell receptor beta chain originates from a study of T-cell reconstitution after alpha-beta-depleted transplantation in children. Using unique molecular identifiers, the investigators prepared the TCRbeta library. TCRdb re-analysed the PCR reads in MiXCR, keeping a single row per CDR3 protein. The sample has about 540,000 distinct CDR3 sequences; approximately 16% are singletons. This CDR3 region has 13 residues. Germline V gives CDR1 SGHRS, CDR2 YFSETQ. V was cut by 6 bases and J by 0 bases, with 7 bases left in between. The specimen was PBMCs from the stem cell graft donor, collected from the stem cell graft. The chain uses TRBV5-1 and TRBJ1-3; D gene ambiguous. This receptor was obtained from a human donor who donated a stem cell graft to a child with acute lymphoblastic leukemia. The CDR3 sequence: CASKASSGNTIYF. The CDR3 bases are TGCGCCAGCAAGGCGAGCTCTGGAAACACCATATATTTT. Supplemented by reference TRBV5-1 and TRBJ1-3, the full variable domain reads KAGVTQTPRYLIKTRGQQVTLSCSPISGHRSVSWYQQTPGQGLQFLFEYFSETQRNKGNFPGRFSGRQFSNSRSEMNVSTLELGDSALYLCASKASSGNTIYFGEGSWLTVV.